The rows below give T cell receptor beta chains drawn from one sample of a study of cytomegalovirus exposure and HLA in healthy donors. Assay: immunoSEQ multiplex PCR; the TCRdb copy retains only in-frame clones and omits some. The table shows some 120,000 clones, with about 59% occurring only once. Sequencing was performed on PBMCs. The receptors here all came from a woman in her thirties or forties in good health and CMV-seropositive. The CDR3 runs from the conserved cysteine through the conserved F or W. A D gene is named only where the DNA matches it firmly. Clone size is not always given. Where it is, it says once, few, many or a class for expanded clones.

CDR3 protein: CASTDGTKSYNEQFF; CDR3 DNA: TGTGCCAGCACTGACGGGACTAAGTCCTACAATGAGCAGTTCTTC; D gene: TRBD2; J gene: TRBJ2-1; V gene: TRBV28; clone size: -
CDR3 protein: CSVAPRGGRGLAGGNEQFF; CDR3 DNA: TGCAGCGTTGCCCCTAGAGGCGGACGGGGACTAGCGGGGGGTAATGAGCAGTTCTTC; D gene: TRBD2; J gene: TRBJ2-1; V gene: TRBV29-1; clone size: once
CDR3 protein: CASSSGSNQPQHF; CDR3 DNA: TGTGCCAGCAGCTCGGGGAGCAATCAGCCCCAGCATTTT; D gene: -; J gene: TRBJ1-5; V gene: TRBV9; clone size: -
CDR3 protein: CASSGDRSLTDTQYF; CDR3 DNA: TGTGCCAGCAGCGGGGACAGAAGCTTGACAGATACGCAGTATTTT; D gene: TRBD1; J gene: TRBJ2-3; V gene: TRBV9; clone size: -
CDR3 protein: CASSLTRGPKETQYF; CDR3 DNA: TGTGCCAGCAGTTTAACCAGGGGACCTAAAGAGACCCAGTACTTC; D gene: -; J gene: TRBJ2-5; V gene: TRBV27; clone size: -
CDR3 protein: CASSSKDGWNRGAAGNTIYF; CDR3 DNA: TGTGCCAGCAGCTCCAAGGACGGATGGAACAGGGGAGCGGCTGGAAACACCATATATTTT; D gene: TRBD1; J gene: TRBJ1-3; V gene: TRBV7-3; clone size: -
CDR3 protein: CASSLEGDTQYF; CDR3 DNA: TGCGCCAGCAGCTTGGAGGGGGATACGCAGTATTTT; D gene: -; J gene: TRBJ2-3; V gene: TRBV5-1; clone size: -
CDR3 protein: CASGWGDTIYF; CDR3 DNA: TGTGCCAGCGGATGGGGGGACACCATATATTTT; D gene: -; J gene: TRBJ1-3; V gene: TRBV9; clone size: -
CDR3 protein: CASSPGQGDNSGNTIYF; CDR3 DNA: TGTGCCAGCTCACCCGGACAGGGGGACAACTCTGGAAACACCATATATTTT; D gene: TRBD1; J gene: TRBJ1-3; V gene: TRBV18; clone size: -
CDR3 protein: CASSLVTGPEAFF; CDR3 DNA: TGCGCCAGCAGCTTGGTGACAGGCCCTGAAGCTTTCTTT; D gene: -; J gene: TRBJ1-1; V gene: TRBV5-1; clone size: few
CDR3 protein: CASSYSTPNYGYTF; CDR3 DNA: TGTGCCAGCAGTTACTCGACACCGAACTATGGCTACACCTTC; D gene: -; J gene: TRBJ1-2; V gene: TRBV6-5; clone size: -
CDR3 protein: CASSQGAPGQPQETQYF; CDR3 DNA: TGCGCCAGCAGCCAAGGAGCCCCGGGACAGCCTCAAGAGACCCAGTACTTC; D gene: TRBD1; J gene: TRBJ2-5; V gene: TRBV4-1; clone size: -
CDR3 protein: CASSPRFRTGALNNEQFF; CDR3 DNA: TGTGCCAGCTCACCACGTTTCCGGACAGGGGCACTAAACAATGAGCAGTTCTTC; D gene: TRBD1; J gene: TRBJ2-1; V gene: TRBV18; clone size: -
CDR3 protein: CASSTGALMNTEAFF; CDR3 DNA: TGTGCCAGCAGCACAGGAGCGTTAATGAACACTGAAGCTTTCTTT; D gene: -; J gene: TRBJ1-1; V gene: TRBV7-8; clone size: -
CDR3 protein: CASSFKTTSGLADTGELFF; CDR3 DNA: TGCGCCAGCAGCTTTAAGACTACGTCAGGACTAGCGGACACCGGGGAGCTGTTTTTT; D gene: TRBD2; J gene: TRBJ2-2; V gene: TRBV5-1; clone size: -
CDR3 protein: CASSLSTSVYEQYF; CDR3 DNA: TGTGCCAGCAGCTTGTCGACTAGCGTGTACGAGCAGTACTTC; D gene: TRBD2; J gene: TRBJ2-7; V gene: TRBV5-4; clone size: -
CDR3 protein: CASSAYTGTGGSRHGYTF; CDR3 DNA: TGTGCCAGCAGTGCATACACCGGGACAGGGGGCTCCCGGCACGGCTACACCTTC; D gene: TRBD1; J gene: TRBJ1-2; V gene: TRBV25-1; clone size: -
CDR3 protein: CASSLDRNTEAFF; CDR3 DNA: TGTGCCAGCAGCTTAGACAGAAACACTGAAGCTTTCTTT; D gene: -; J gene: TRBJ1-1; V gene: TRBV7-2; clone size: -